The 17 T cell receptor beta chains below all came from one sample that was sequenced in a study of human T cells and chemical hapten exposure. A single record per CDR3 protein comes from TCRdb applying MiXCR to the 5' RACE reads. The table lists about 140,000 distinct CDR3 sequences, 3.5% to 5% of them singletons. Unfractionated whole blood yielded total RNA. These receptors all come from a female donor in good health.

This clonotype showed up just a few times. The chain carries TRBV9 and TRBJ1-1; D remains unclear. Deletions cut 0 bases from V and 8 bases from J, with 17 bases between. The CDR3 has 15 amino acids. CDR1 is SGDLS and CDR2 is YYNGEE in the germline V gene. In nucleotides, the CDR3 is TGTGCCAGCAGCGTAGGGATCGGACCTTATGGAGAAGCTTTCTTT. It encodes CASSVGIGPYGEAFF.

This clonotype was seen only a few times. This chain uses TRBV12-3 or TRBV12-4 with TRBJ1-6; 7 nucleotides match TRBD1. Trimming cost V 7 bases and J 8 bases; bases outside gene matches: 14. CDR3 size: 16 residues. CDR3 region: CASTYRGSVWDSPLHF. The CDR3 region has the DNA TGTGCCAGCACCTACAGGGGTTCGGTTTGGGATTCACCCCTCCACTTT.

This clonotype was seen only a few times. The chain combines TRBV7-2 with TRBJ2-3; no reliable D call. Germline lookup yields CDR1 SGHTA and CDR2 FQGNSA. The CDR3 sequence is 15 residues long. V was shortened by 3 bases and J by 1 base, with 11 bases between the two germline ends. The CDR3 nucleotides read TGTGCCAGCAGCTTTAGTGTGCAGTGCACAGATACGCAGTATTTT. Translating it yields CASSFSVQCTDTQYF. The full variable domain, completed using reference TRBV7-2 and TRBJ2-3, is GAGVSQSPSNKVTEKGKDVELRCDPISGHTALYWYRQSLGQGLEFLIYFQGNSAPDKSGLPSDRFSAERTGGSVSTLTIQRTQQEDSAVYLCASSFSVQCTDTQYFGPGTRLTVL.

This chain links TRBV2 with TRBJ1-5; D is ambiguous. The CDR3 is made up of 15 amino acids. V lost 6 bases to trimming and J lost 6 bases, with 18 bases between them. Germline V lookup: CDR1 SNHLY, CDR2 FYNNEI. CDR3 sequence reads: CASSAETEERQPQHF. Written as DNA, the CDR3 is TGTGCCAGCAGCGCCGAGACCGAGGAGCGTCAGCCCCAGCATTTT.

At least ten counts were recorded for this clonotype. The rearrangement links TRBV21-1 to TRBJ1-2; the table's D call, TRBD1, was not checked against the DNA. TRBV21-1 is an annotated pseudogene. CDR3 length: 16 amino acids. The DNA for the CDR3 is TGTGCCAGCCCGAGGTCGGGCGCATTTGGAGGGAATGGCTACACCTTC. This sequence encodes CASPRSGAFGGNGYTF.

This chain joins TRBV11-2 and TRBJ1-2; D unresolved. Germline values: CDR1 SGHAT, CDR2 FQNNGV. The CDR3 is made up of 12 amino acids. Trimming stripped 1 base from V and 7 bases from J, with 7 bases between. CDR3 DNA: TGTGCCAGCAGCTTAGGCCGGACTGGCTACACCTTC. Residues: CASSLGRTGYTF.

The chain combines TRBV7-2 with TRBJ2-1; 9 positions match TRBD2. The V and J ends lost 5 bases and 5 bases, in that order; junction bases with no gene match: 13. The CDR3 loop spans 17 amino acids. CDR1 is SGHTA and CDR2 is FQGNSA in the germline V gene. CDR3 sequence reads: CASSTQSGAGGNNEQFF. CDR3 coding DNA: TGTGCCAGCAGCACCCAGTCTGGAGCGGGGGGCAACAATGAGCAGTTCTTC.

This clonotype was observed at least ten times. The V and J genes are TRBV3-1 and TRBJ2-3; either TRBD1 or TRBD2 may supply D (6 bases each). From germline, CDR1 is LGHDT and CDR2 YNNKEL (reference sequence). The CDR3 runs to 13 residues. Trimming took 2 bases from V and 15 from J, leaving 18 bases between them. The CDR3 DNA reads TGTGCCAGCAGCCAAAAAGGGTGGGGGGCACCTTATTTT. It yields the protein CASSQKGWGAPYF.

This clonotype showed up many times. The chain employs TRBV6-6 and TRBJ1-6; the match to TRBD1 covers 8 bases. The CDR3 runs 16 residues. Germline lookup yields CDR1 MNHNY and CDR2 SVGAGI (reference sequence). V dropped 2 bases and J dropped 9; count of bases not matched to a gene: 9. The CDR3 nucleotides read TGTGCCAGCAGTTACCCTAGTGACAGGGGCGGTTCACCCCTCCACTTT. It codes for CASSYPSDRGGSPLHF.

There are a few counts of this clonotype. The chain recombines TRBV9 with TRBJ2-1; 9 nucleotides line up with TRBD2. Germline CDR1 reads SGDLS; CDR2 reads YYNGEE. V was clipped by 1 base and J by 8 bases; unmatched bases: 10. The CDR3 covers 16 residues. The CDR3: CASSVRLASGVHEQFF. CDR3 bases: TGTGCCAGCAGCGTAAGGTTGGCTAGCGGGGTTCATGAGCAGTTCTTC.

This clonotype was detected only a few times. The genes are TRBV10-3 and TRBJ1-3; the match to TRBD1 covers 7 bases. In germline, CDR1 is ENHRY, CDR2 SYGVKD. The CDR3 consists of 15 residues. V shed 6 bases and J 0 bases; nucleotides not matched to a gene: 5. This CDR3 is CAISQGTASGNTIYF. CDR3 sequence (DNA): TGTGCCATCAGCCAGGGGACAGCCTCTGGAAACACCATATATTTT.

There are many counts of this clonotype. The chain employs TRBV2 and TRBJ2-3; maybe TRBD2 (5 bases). Per the germline V gene, CDR1 is SNHLY and CDR2 is FYNNEI. The V gene lost 1 base and the J gene lost 0 bases, with 8 bases spanning the gap. The CDR3 length is 15 residues. In nucleotides, the CDR3 is TGTGCCAGCAGTGAAGGAGCGGTTAGCACAGATACGCAGTATTTT. This sequence encodes CASSEGAVSTDTQYF.

The rearrangement joins TRBV18 to TRBJ1-3, with unresolved D. Trimming left V 4 bases short and J 1 base short, with 14 bases between. The CDR3 spans 16 residues. The V gene's germline CDR1 is KGHSH and CDR2 LQKENI. CDR3 in DNA: TGTGCCAGCTCACAAAATCTACAAGGGTCTGGAAACACCATATATTTT. This gives the protein CASSQNLQGSGNTIYF.

This clonotype was observed many times. The chain uses TRBV6-2 or TRBV6-3 and TRBJ1-1; the D is unclear. Between the trimmed V and J ends, which lost 1 base and 8 bases, there was a span of 5 bases. The CDR3 has 11 residues. The germline V gene has CDR1 MNHEY and CDR2 SVGEGT. DNA for the CDR3: TGTGCCAGCAGTTACTATGACGAAGCTTTCTTT. Encoded protein: CASSYYDEAFF.

This clonotype was found many times. The genes are TRBV20-1 and TRBJ2-1; TRBD2 matches 9 bases. Germline V gives CDR1 DFQATT, CDR2 SNEGSKA (reference sequence). This CDR3 is built from 16 residues. V dropped 0 bases and J dropped 4; count of bases not matched to a gene: 7. In DNA form, the CDR3 reads TGCAGTGCTAGAGATCTGGGCGGGGGGGATTACAATGAGCAGTTCTTC. As protein: CSARDLGGGDYNEQFF.

The rearrangement links TRBV12-5 to TRBJ2-3, with 7 bases fitting TRBD1. This CDR3 region has 19 residues. Germline lookup yields CDR1 LGHNT and CDR2 FRNRAP. Unmatched junction bases numbered 22, after V lost 4 bases and J lost 6 bases. For the CDR3, the DNA is TGTGCTAGTGGTTCCATTAAACCGGGACAGAACTTTCTGTATGATACGCAGTATTTT. Translation gives CASGSIKPGQNFLYDTQYF.

This clonotype was counted ten times or more. The chain couples TRBV20-1 to TRBJ2-1; 11 nucleotides match TRBD2. The CDR3 contains 15 residues. After removal of 5 bases from V and 6 bases from J, the junction contained 9 bases not matched to a gene. Per the germline V gene, CDR1 is DFQATT and CDR2 is SNEGSKA (reference sequence). CDR3 coding DNA: TGCAGTGCTTCAACCCTAGCGGGGGGCACCAATGAGCAGTTCTTC. Its protein is CSASTLAGGTNEQFF.